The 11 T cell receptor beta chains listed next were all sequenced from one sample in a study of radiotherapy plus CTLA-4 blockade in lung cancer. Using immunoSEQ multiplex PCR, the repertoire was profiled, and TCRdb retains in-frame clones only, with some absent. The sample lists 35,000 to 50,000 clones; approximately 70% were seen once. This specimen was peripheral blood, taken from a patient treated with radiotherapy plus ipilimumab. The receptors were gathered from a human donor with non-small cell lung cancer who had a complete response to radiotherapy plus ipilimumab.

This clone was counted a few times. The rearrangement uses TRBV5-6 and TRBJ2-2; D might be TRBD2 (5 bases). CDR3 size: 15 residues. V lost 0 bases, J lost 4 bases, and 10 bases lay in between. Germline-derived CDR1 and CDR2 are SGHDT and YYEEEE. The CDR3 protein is CASSLGVARTGELFF. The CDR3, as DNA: TGTGCCAGCAGCTTGGGGGTAGCGCGCACCGGGGAGCTGTTTTTT. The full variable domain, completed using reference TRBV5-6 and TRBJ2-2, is DAGVTQSPTHLIKTRGQQVTLRCSPKSGHDTVSWYQQALGQGPQFIFQYYEEEERQRGNFPDRFSGHQFPNYSSELNVNALLLGDSALYLCASSLGVARTGELFFGEGSRLTVL.

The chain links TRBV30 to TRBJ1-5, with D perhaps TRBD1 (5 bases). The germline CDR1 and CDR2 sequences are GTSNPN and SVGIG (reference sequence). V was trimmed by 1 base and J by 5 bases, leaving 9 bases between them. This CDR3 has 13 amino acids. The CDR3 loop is CAWSEGVYQPQHF. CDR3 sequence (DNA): TGTGCCTGGAGTGAAGGGGTTTATCAGCCCCAGCATTTT.

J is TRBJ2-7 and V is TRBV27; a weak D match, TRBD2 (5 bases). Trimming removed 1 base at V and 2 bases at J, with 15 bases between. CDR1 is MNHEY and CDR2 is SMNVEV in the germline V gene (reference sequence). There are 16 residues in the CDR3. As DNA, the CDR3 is TGTGCCAGCAGTTTATACCCCCCCACTAGACCCTACGAGCAGTACTTC. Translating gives CASSLYPPTRPYEQYF.

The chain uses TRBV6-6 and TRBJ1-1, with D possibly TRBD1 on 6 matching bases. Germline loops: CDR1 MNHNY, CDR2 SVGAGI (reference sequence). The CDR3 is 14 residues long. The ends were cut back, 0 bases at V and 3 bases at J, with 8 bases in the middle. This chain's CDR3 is CASSYSQGYTEAFF. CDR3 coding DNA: TGTGCCAGCAGTTACTCGCAGGGGTACACTGAAGCTTTCTTT.

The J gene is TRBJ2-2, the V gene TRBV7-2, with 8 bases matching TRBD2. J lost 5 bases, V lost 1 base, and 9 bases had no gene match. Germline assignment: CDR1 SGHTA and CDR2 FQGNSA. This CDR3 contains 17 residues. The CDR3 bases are TGTGCCAGCAGCTTAGGTTTTAACCGGGAGGGTACCGGGGAGCTGTTTTTT. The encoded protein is CASSLGFNREGTGELFF.

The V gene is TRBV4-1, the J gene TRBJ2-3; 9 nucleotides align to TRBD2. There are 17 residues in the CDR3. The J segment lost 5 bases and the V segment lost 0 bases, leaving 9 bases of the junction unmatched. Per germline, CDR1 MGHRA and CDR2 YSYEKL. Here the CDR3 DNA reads TGCGCCAGCAGCCAAGAGTTGTCGGCGGGGGGGGGAGATACGCAGTATTTT. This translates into CASSQELSAGGGDTQYF.

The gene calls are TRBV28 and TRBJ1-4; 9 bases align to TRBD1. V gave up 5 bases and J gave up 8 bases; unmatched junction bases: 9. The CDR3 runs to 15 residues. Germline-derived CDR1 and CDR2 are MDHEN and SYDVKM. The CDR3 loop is CASSPRDREYEKLFF. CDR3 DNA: TGTGCCAGCAGTCCTCGGGACAGGGAGTACGAAAAACTGTTTTTT.

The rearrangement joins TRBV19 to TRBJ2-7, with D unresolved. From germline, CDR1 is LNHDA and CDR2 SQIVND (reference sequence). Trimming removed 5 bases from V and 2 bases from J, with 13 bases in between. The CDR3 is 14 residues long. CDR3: CASSRDKLTYEQYF. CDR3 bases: TGTGCCAGTAGTCGCGACAAGCTCACCTACGAGCAGTACTTC.

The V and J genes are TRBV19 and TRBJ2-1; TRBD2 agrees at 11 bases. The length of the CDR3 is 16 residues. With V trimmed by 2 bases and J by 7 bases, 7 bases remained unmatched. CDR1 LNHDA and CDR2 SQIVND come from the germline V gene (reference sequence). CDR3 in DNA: TGTGCCAGTAGTATACGGGCGCTAGCGGGAGGAAATGAGCAGTTCTTC. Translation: CASSIRALAGGNEQFF.

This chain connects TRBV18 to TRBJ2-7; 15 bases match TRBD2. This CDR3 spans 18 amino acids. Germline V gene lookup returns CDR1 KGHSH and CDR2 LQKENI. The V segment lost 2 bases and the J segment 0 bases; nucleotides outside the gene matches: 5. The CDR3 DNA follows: TGTGCCAGCTCACCAGGGACTAGCGGGGGGCCTAGCTCCTACGAGCAGTACTTC. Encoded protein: CASSPGTSGGPSSYEQYF. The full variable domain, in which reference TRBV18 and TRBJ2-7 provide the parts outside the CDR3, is NAGVMQNPRHLVRRRGQEARLRCSPMKGHSHVYWYRQLPEEGLKFMVYLQKENIIDESGMPKERFSAEFPKEGPSILRIQQVVRGDSAAYFCASSPGTSGGPSSYEQYFGPGTRLTVT.

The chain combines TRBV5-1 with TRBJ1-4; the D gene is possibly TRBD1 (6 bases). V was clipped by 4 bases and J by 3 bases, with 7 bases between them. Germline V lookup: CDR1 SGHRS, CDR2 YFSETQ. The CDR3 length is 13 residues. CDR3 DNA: TGCGCCAGCAGCGACAGGCCTAATGAAAAACTGTTTTTT. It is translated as CASSDRPNEKLFF. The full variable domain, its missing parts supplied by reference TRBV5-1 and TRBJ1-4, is KAGVTQTPRYLIKTRGQQVTLSCSPISGHRSVSWYQQTPGQGLQFLFEYFSETQRNKGNFPGRFSGRQFSNSRSEMNVSTLELGDSALYLCASSDRPNEKLFFGSGTQLSVL.